This TCR beta chain was sequenced in a study of blood T cell repertoires in COVID-19 (dated by TCRdb to the early 2020s). The study in broad terms: Samples from collaborators originated in the United States, Italy and Spain and spanned both the acute and convalescent phases of COVID-19. The material from the prospective study consisted of cDNA or gDNA derived from T cells, B-cell-depleted T cells, or PBMCs. Deeply sampled blood TCRbeta repertoires from subjects exposed to, actively infected with, or recovered from COVID-19 were included in the dataset. A freely available public database, intended as a resource for researchers studying the immune response to SARS-CoV-2, is where the repertoires were released. Samples came from the ongoing ImmuneRACE study (first 160 participants) plus 1,254 subjects from 6 global collaborators. The sample metadata nearly always contained a de-identified subject ID, COVID-19 status, age in years and sex. HLA class I and class II types, where available, came from metadata supplied by the sample provider rather than from assay-based typing. Study-level results and caveats: Clinical and demographic metadata were provided uncurated, with the amount varying by source and participant.

As regards this clone: No cognate antigen has been identified for it. Per-nucleotide qualities are absent, and no much larger clonotype sits a single base away.

The immunoSEQ Assay, a bias-controlled multiplex PCR, was used to amplify TCRbeta CDR3 regions from genomic DNA. In the source study's methods: Nucleated cell counts per sample were estimated from amplification of reference gene primers within the assay. To quantify the absolute abundance of each unique TCRbeta CDR3 rearrangement, sequence reads were collapsed and filtered. For each sample, productive Simpson clonality was calculated by taking the square root of Simpson's diversity index across productive rearrangements. Held by TCRdb, this immuneACCESS table contains in-frame sequences only and omits some clones. Under half of the omission traces to an unresolved V gene where checked; the cause of the rest is unknown. The DNA gave D and trimming, while V, J and clone size come from that table. The sample contains tens of thousands of clones, 88% of them found a single time. The top ten constitute less than 6% of the sample.

Whole blood was collected in K2EDTA tubes by collaborating institutions according to the institutions' own protocols. For TCRbeta analysis, collaborators shipped samples as frozen whole blood, isolated PBMCs, or DNA extracted from either of those sample types. V is pared back by 3 bases and J by 6 bases, with 11 bases lying between the germline termini. Its CDR3 holds 13 amino acids, cysteine through phenylalanine. Only CDR3 DNA remains: 39 bases, in frame from the first base. Via the germline V gene (reference sequence), CDR1 is LNHDA and CDR2 SQIVND. Material: peripheral blood. The TCR sequence derives from a woman older than 75 with active COVID-19. The rearranged segments are TRBV19 and TRBJ1-2; no confident D gene assignment can be made. This receptor carries the CDR3 CASSIRLLDGYTF. The DNA sequence is TGTGCCAGTAGTATTAGGCTGCTAGATGGCTACACCTTC.